One and the same sample provided the 21 T cell receptor beta chains below, sequenced in a study of blood T cell repertoires in COVID-19 (TCRdb year 2020). The library was obtained by the immunoSEQ multiplex PCR assay. Here the immuneACCESS table is served through TCRdb, limited to in-frame sequences with V and J called. Missing clones are a known gap in these copies; in checked studies unresolved V genes cover under half, and the rest lacks a known reason. For this sample there are 330,000 or so clones; 80% to 90% appear just once. In total, the top ten clones hold roughly 8.9% of the sample. Sequencing was done on a sample of peripheral blood. The receptors come from a man aged 25 to 45 with COVID-19, enrolled during active disease.

V usage is TRBV10-3 and J usage is TRBJ2-2; the D gene is possibly TRBD2 (6 bases). In germline, CDR1 is ENHRY, CDR2 SYGVKD. The V end was cut by 11 bases, the J end by 7 bases, with 20 bases between. This CDR3 has 14 amino acids. CDR3 amino acids: CAARSRELVGELFF. The CDR3 nucleotides are TGTGCCGCCCGTTCTCGGGAGTTAGTCGGGGAGCTGTTTTTT.

The chain links TRBV24-1 to TRBJ2-1, with 8 positions matching TRBD2. V lost 2 bases and J lost 8; bases outside the gene matches: 7. The CDR3 contains 15 residues. CDR1 and CDR2 from the germline V gene are KGHDR and SFDVKD. CDR3 nucleotide sequence: TGTGCCACCAGTGATTCTCGGACTAGCATCCATGAGCAGTTCTTC. Its protein is CATSDSRTSIHEQFF.

The chain recombines TRBV9 with TRBJ1-6; tentatively, D is TRBD1 (6 bases). Between the trimmed V and J ends, which lost 4 bases and 7 bases, there was a span of 15 bases. The V gene's germline CDR1 is SGDLS and CDR2 YYNGEE. The CDR3 consists of 15 residues. The CDR3 sequence is CASSPGVVGNSPLHF. CDR3 nucleotides: TGTGCCAGCAGCCCAGGGGTGGTGGGGAATTCACCCCTCCACTTT.

The chain is built from TRBV30 and TRBJ1-5, with a tentative D call TRBD1 (6 bases). The CDR3 totals 15 residues. V lost 2 bases and J 4 bases, leaving 15 bases between the germline ends. The germline V gene encodes CDR1 GTSNPN and CDR2 SVGIG (reference sequence). The CDR3 sequence is CAWSKSGQGNQPQHF. The CDR3 DNA follows: TGTGCCTGGAGTAAGTCTGGGCAGGGGAATCAGCCCCAGCATTTT.

A single count supports this clone. The chain joins TRBV21-1 to TRBJ1-1. TRBV21-1 corresponds to a pseudogene. The CDR3 spans 14 residues. The chain's CDR3 is CALRGEGQNTEAFF. For the CDR3, the DNA is TGTGCCCTCAGAGGGGAGGGCCAGAACACTGAAGCTTTCTTT.

The V gene is TRBV3-1 (or the pseudogene TRBV3-2), the J gene TRBJ1-2; 8 nucleotides match TRBD1. The CDR3 length is 13 residues. V trimming: 4 bases; J trimming: 9 bases; junction bases outside the gene matches: 7. CDR1 and CDR2 (germline): LGHDT, YNNKEL (reference sequence). Here the CDR3 DNA reads TGTGCCAGCAGCCGGTCAGGGGGCAAGAGCTACACCTTC. This codes for CASSRSGGKSYTF.

The J gene is TRBJ1-6, the V gene TRBV3-1 (or the pseudogene TRBV3-2); weak D call: TRBD1 (6 bases). The germline V gene has CDR1 LGHDT and CDR2 YNNKEL (reference sequence). CDR3 size: 15 residues. The ends were cut back, 4 bases at V and 4 bases at J, with 11 bases in the middle. CDR3: CASSPRTAYNSPLHF. Written as DNA, the CDR3 is TGTGCCAGCAGCCCCCGGACAGCGTATAATTCACCCCTCCACTTT.

The chain carries TRBV9 and TRBJ2-3, with a possible D match to TRBD1 (5 bases). Deletions cut 4 bases from V and 8 bases from J, with 17 bases between. This CDR3 has 14 amino acids. CDR1 is SGDLS and CDR2 is YYNGEE in the germline V gene. The CDR3 sequence: CASSPTFQGSTQYF. CDR3 in DNA: TGTGCCAGCAGCCCTACCTTTCAGGGAAGTACGCAGTATTTT.

The chain joins TRBV7-9 to TRBJ2-1; 8 positions agree with TRBD2. Trimming took 5 bases from V and 7 from J; bases not matched to a gene: 13. This CDR3 contains 16 residues. The germline gives CDR1 SEHNR, CDR2 FQNEAQ (reference sequence). The CDR3, as DNA: TGTGCCAGCAGCCCCCCGGGAGGGGAACGCTTGAATGAGCAGTTCTTC. Protein: CASSPPGGERLNEQFF.

The chain combines TRBV24-1 with TRBJ2-2, with D possibly matching TRBD1 (5 bases). Germline V gene sequence: CDR1 KGHDR, CDR2 SFDVKD. CDR3 length: 15 amino acids. V dropped 5 bases and J dropped 5 bases, with 14 bases sitting between them. CDR3 nucleotide sequence: TGTGCCACCAGTGCCTCAGGGCCCGTTACCGGGGAGCTGTTTTTT. This gives the protein CATSASGPVTGELFF.

This chain joins TRBV28 and TRBJ1-1; 9 nucleotides align to TRBD1. Germline CDR1 is MDHEN and CDR2 is SYDVKM. V gave up 5 bases and J gave up 6 bases; unmatched junction bases: 7. The CDR3 runs 14 residues. The CDR3 sequence is CASSQQGAGSEAFF. CDR3 coding DNA: TGTGCCAGCAGTCAACAGGGGGCAGGATCTGAAGCTTTCTTT.

This clone was picked up one time. The chain combines TRBV7-9 with TRBJ2-1, with a possible D match to TRBD1 (6 bases). Germline V gene data show CDR1 as SEHNR and CDR2 as FQNEAQ (reference sequence). This CDR3 is built from 15 residues. Trimming pared 1 base from V and 1 base from J, leaving 8 bases between. CDR3 residues: CASSLGDNSYNEQFF. CDR3 sequence (DNA): TGTGCCAGCAGCTTAGGGGACAATTCCTACAATGAGCAGTTCTTC. Full variable domain (outside the CDR3, taken from reference TRBV7-9 and TRBJ2-1): DTGVSQNPRHKITKRGQNVTFRCDPISEHNRLYWYRQTLGQGPEFLTYFQNEAQLEKSRLLSDRFSAERPKGSFSTLEIQRTEQGDSAMYLCASSLGDNSYNEQFFGPGTRLTVL.

A single count supports this clone. The chain carries TRBV28 and TRBJ1-4, with 9 bases fitting TRBD1. Trimming at V came to 4 bases and at J to 8 bases, leaving 5 bases not matched to a gene. Germline CDR1 is MDHEN and CDR2 is SYDVKM. The CDR3 has 14 residues. DNA of the CDR3: TGTGCCAGCAGTTCCGGGACAGGGATCGAAAAACTGTTTTTT. Translation gives CASSSGTGIEKLFF.

This chain connects TRBV6-5 to TRBJ2-7, with D unresolved. Trimming shortened V by 2 bases and J by 0 bases, and 8 bases separated the two germline ends. The CDR3 sequence is 14 residues long. The germline CDR1 and CDR2 sequences are MNHEY and SVGAGI. The CDR3 region has the DNA TGTGCCAGCAGTTACCGTAGGAGCTCCTACGAGCAGTACTTC. It codes for CASSYRRSSYEQYF.

The V gene is TRBV12-3 or TRBV12-4, the J gene TRBJ1-2; tentatively, D is TRBD1 (5 bases). Trimming left V 8 bases short and J 4 bases short, with 14 bases between. This CDR3 has 13 residues. The CDR3 loop reads CASSSQVAYGYTF. CDR3 bases: TGTGCCAGCTCCTCACAGGTAGCCTATGGCTACACCTTC.

The DNA for the CDR3 is TGTGCCAGTAGTTCATTACGAAGGGGGATCACTAACTATGGCTACACCTTC. The encoded protein is CASSSLRRGITNYGYTF. The V call is TRBV19, the J call TRBJ1-2; maybe TRBD1 (6 bases). Trimming left V 5 bases short and J 0 bases short, with 19 bases between. CDR1 is LNHDA and CDR2 is SQIVND in the germline V gene (reference sequence). The CDR3 spans 17 residues.

The chain has TRBV12-3 or TRBV12-4 and TRBJ1-2, with 9 bases matching TRBD1. V gave up 3 bases and J gave up 8 bases; unmatched junction bases: 4. This CDR3 region has 13 residues. In DNA, the CDR3 is TGTGCCAGCAGTTTTTACAGGGGGCGCGGCTACACCTTC. Translating gives CASSFYRGRGYTF.

The chain links TRBV5-1 to TRBJ1-5; D is uncertain. V gave up 4 bases and J gave up 6 bases, with 14 bases separating them. Germline loops: CDR1 SGHRS, CDR2 YFSETQ. This CDR3 has 14 residues. As DNA, the CDR3 is TGCGCCAGCAGCATAGAGGGTTTGGCTCAGCCCCAGCATTTT. Protein sequence: CASSIEGLAQPQHF.

This clone occurred once. The J gene is TRBJ2-7, the V gene TRBV15; D perhaps matches TRBD2 (5 bases). The CDR3 is made up of 15 amino acids. Germline V lookup: CDR1 LNHNV, CDR2 YYDKDF (reference sequence). V was cut by 1 base and J by 1 base, with 11 bases left in between. This chain's CDR3 is CATSRGVGSSYEQYF. CDR3 coding DNA: TGTGCCACCAGCAGAGGAGTGGGGAGTTCCTACGAGCAGTACTTC.

This clone occurred a few times. V gene TRBV5-4 combines with J gene TRBJ1-2; the D gene is possibly TRBD1 (6 bases). The CDR3 runs 16 residues. Trimming left V 4 bases short and J 4 bases short, with 20 bases between. Germline V gene sequence: CDR1 SGHNT, CDR2 YYREEE (reference sequence). CDR3 sequence (DNA): TGTGCCAGCAGCCACGCCGACAGGAGCCACCCCTATGGCTACACCTTC. It specifies CASSHADRSHPYGYTF.

The V gene is TRBV2, the J gene TRBJ2-7; 7 nucleotides align to TRBD1. CDR1 and CDR2 from the germline V gene are SNHLY and FYNNEI. The CDR3 sequence is 14 residues long. Trimming removed 6 bases from V and 0 bases from J; junction bases left unmatched: 5. CDR3 nucleotides: TGTGCCAGCAGAGTACAGGGGAACTCCTACGAGCAGTACTTC. This codes for CASRVQGNSYEQYF.